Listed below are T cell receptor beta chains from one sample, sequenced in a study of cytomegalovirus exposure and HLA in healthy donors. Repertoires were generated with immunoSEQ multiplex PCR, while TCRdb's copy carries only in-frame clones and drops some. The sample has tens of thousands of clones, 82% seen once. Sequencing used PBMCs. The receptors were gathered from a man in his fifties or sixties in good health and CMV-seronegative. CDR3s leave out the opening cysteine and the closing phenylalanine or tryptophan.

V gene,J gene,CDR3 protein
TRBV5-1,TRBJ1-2,ASSFWGRESGYT
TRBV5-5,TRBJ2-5,ASSPAPTRGETQY
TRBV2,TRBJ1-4,ASLGGAAAEKLF
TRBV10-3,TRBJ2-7,AISGRTALSSYEQY
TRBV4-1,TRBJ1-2,ASSQQQGTYGYT
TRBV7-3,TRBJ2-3,ASSSTAGGSTDTQY
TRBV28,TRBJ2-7,ASSPTTGTYEQY
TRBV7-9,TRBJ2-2,ASSFGREAGELF
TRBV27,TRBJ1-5,ASPNLSRGNQPQH
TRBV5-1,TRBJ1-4,ASSSGTGDEKLF
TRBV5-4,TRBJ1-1,ASSILSGQGEAF
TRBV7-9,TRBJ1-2,ASSQDSYGYT
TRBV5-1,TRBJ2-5,ASSLMGGSTETQY
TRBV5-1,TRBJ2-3,ATKPSGRSTDTQY
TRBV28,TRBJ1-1,ASSSPPTGENTEAF
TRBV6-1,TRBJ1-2,ASSDFRGGNGYT
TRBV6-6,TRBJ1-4,ASSSGTFDNEKLF
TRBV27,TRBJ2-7,ASSPLSAYEQY
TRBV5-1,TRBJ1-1,ASSPGGGAIMNTEAF
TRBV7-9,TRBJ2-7,ASSTGQGFYEQY
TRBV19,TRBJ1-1,ASSPQGAAEAF
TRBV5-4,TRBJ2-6,ASSSAGQGATGANVLT
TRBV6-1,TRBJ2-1,ASSASGVFGYNEQF
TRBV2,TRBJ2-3,ASSETTAVSTDTQY
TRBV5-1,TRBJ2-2,ASSSTTGNTGELF
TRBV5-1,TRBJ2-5,ASSLHSAGEETQY
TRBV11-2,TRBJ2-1,ASSPSGLAGGNEQF
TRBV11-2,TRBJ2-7,ASSLETSGSPSVEQY
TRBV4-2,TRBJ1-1,ASSQGTGAVAAF
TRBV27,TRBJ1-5,ASSPTGNQPQH
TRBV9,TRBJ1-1,ASSVAGLNTEAF
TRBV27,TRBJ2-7,ASSFQDRYEQY
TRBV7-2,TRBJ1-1,ASSFTGLVTEAF
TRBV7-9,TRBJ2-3,ASSLTSGRSDTQY
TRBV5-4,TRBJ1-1,ASSLGQRNTEAF
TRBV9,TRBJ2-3,ASSVGMGLTHTDTQY
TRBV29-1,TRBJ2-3,SVARNRGTGSTDTQY
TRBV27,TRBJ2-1,ASSLLNEQF
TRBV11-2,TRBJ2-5,ASSLGAGQETQY
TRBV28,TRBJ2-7,ASRLEDSSYEQY
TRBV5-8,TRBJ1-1,ASSLERGNTEAF
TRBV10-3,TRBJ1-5,AISAGRSNQPQH
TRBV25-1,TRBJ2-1,ASSVRQGSYNEQF
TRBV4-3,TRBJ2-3,ASSQTGIDTQY
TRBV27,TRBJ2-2,ASCNISGRRTGELF
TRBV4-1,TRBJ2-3,ASSHTGGAGDTQY
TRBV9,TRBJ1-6,ASSVQGARSNSPLH
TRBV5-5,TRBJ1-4,ASSPPGGTNEKLF
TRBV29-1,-,SALGTSETYEQY
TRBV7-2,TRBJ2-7,ASSLIGGTGGYEQY